The source of this TCR beta chain is a study of T cells in Graves' hyperthyroidism and ophthalmopathy. The table lists this clonotype with many counts. Germline loops: CDR1 MNHEY, CDR2 SMNVEV (reference sequence). There are 17 residues in the CDR3. The V gene lost 0 bases and the J gene lost 9 bases, with 18 bases spanning the gap. The CDR3 regions of TCR beta were amplified from RNA transcripts. Initially, a first-round RT-PCR of the TCR CDR3 employed the HTBI primer set. MiXCR, run by TCRdb on the multiplex PCR reads, gives a single entry per CDR3 protein. This sample has almost 350,000 distinct CDR3 sequences, with around 18% found just once.

This sequence originates from a woman between 40 and 55 years old with Graves' ophthalmopathy. Sequencing input: blood. The chain uses TRBV27 and TRBJ1-6; D gene uncertain. The CDR3 nucleotides read TGTGCCAGCAGTTTATCTAGTCCATTCGGCTCGGGTTCACCCCTCCACTTT. This gives the protein CASSLSSPFGSGSPLHF.